One and the same sample provided the 18 T cell receptor beta chains below, sequenced in a study of blood T cell repertoires in COVID-19. Data came from immunoSEQ multiplex PCR; TCRdb stores just in-frame clones and leaves some out. The sample yields about 150,000 clones, approximately 80% seen once. The sample comprised PBMCs or T cells enriched from blood (not recorded which). These receptor sequences come from a woman in her forties or fifties who had recovered from COVID-19.

This sequence joins TRBV28 and TRBJ2-3; D is uncertain. Germline values: CDR1 MDHEN, CDR2 SYDVKM. Trimming shortened V by 5 bases and J by 2 bases, and 8 bases separated the two germline ends. This CDR3 is built from 13 residues. The CDR3 here is CASSIPDTDTQYF. CDR3 DNA: TGTGCCAGCAGTATCCCAGACACAGATACGCAGTATTTT.

This clone was detected once. The chain employs TRBV3-1 (or the pseudogene TRBV3-2) and TRBJ1-2, with unresolved D. Germline lookup yields CDR1 LGHDT and CDR2 YNNKEL (reference sequence). V shed 1 base and J shed 2 bases, with 5 bases lying between them. The CDR3 loop spans 13 amino acids. The CDR3 nucleotides are TGTGCCAGCAGCCAAGGAGGGAACTATGGCTACACCTTC. Its protein is CASSQGGNYGYTF.

The chain combines TRBV10-3 with TRBJ1-3; possible D gene TRBD1, 5 bases. The CDR3 is 16 amino acids. CDR1 ENHRY and CDR2 SYGVKD come from the germline V gene. The V and J ends lost 3 bases and 1 base respectively, with 13 bases between them. CDR3 region: CAISDSRKGSGNTIYF. CDR3 bases: TGTGCCATCAGTGATAGCCGAAAGGGGTCTGGAAACACCATATATTTT.

The table lists this clone with a count of one. V usage is TRBV5-6 and J usage is TRBJ2-1; TRBD2 matches at 12 bases. Trimming took 2 bases from V and 0 from J; bases not matched to a gene: 6. This CDR3 has 18 residues. Germline V lookup: CDR1 SGHDT, CDR2 YYEEEE. The CDR3: CASSFKRLAGDSYNEQFF. The DNA for the CDR3 is TGTGCCAGCAGCTTTAAGCGACTAGCGGGGGACTCCTACAATGAGCAGTTCTTC.

The chain recombines TRBV21-1 with TRBJ2-5; TRBD1 is the table's D call, not checked against the DNA. TRBV21-1 is labeled a pseudogene. This CDR3 is 14 amino acids long. The CDR3 here is CASETGNNEKTQYF. CDR3 sequence (DNA): TGTGCCAGCGAGACAGGGAACAATGAAAAGACCCAGTACTTC.

The genes are TRBV11-2 and TRBJ2-7; a possible D gene is TRBD2 (5 bases). V lost 4 bases and J 3 bases, leaving 13 bases between the germline ends. The CDR3 covers 14 residues. Germline V gene data show CDR1 as SGHAT and CDR2 as FQNNGV. CDR3 sequence reads: CASSSSGLVYEQYF. The CDR3 bases are TGTGCCAGCAGCTCCAGCGGACTGGTCTACGAGCAGTACTTC. Complete variable domain (other parts from reference TRBV11-2 and TRBJ2-7): EAGVAQSPRYKIIEKRQSVAFWCNPISGHATLYWYQQILGQGPKLLIQFQNNGVVDDSQLPKDRFSAERLKGVDSTLKIQPAKLEDSAVYLCASSSSGLVYEQYFGPGTRLTVT.

The chain links TRBV28 to TRBJ2-7, with 10 nucleotides matching TRBD1. Losses at the gene ends were 7 bases for V and 4 bases for J; bases not matched to a gene: 7. The CDR3 is 14 residues long. Germline V gene lookup returns CDR1 MDHEN and CDR2 SYDVKM. CDR3 in DNA: TGTGCCAGCACCTCGGGACAGGGGTGGTACGAGCAGTACTTC. Its translation: CASTSGQGWYEQYF.

The chain uses TRBV7-9 and TRBJ2-5; D gene uncertain. The CDR3 runs 13 residues. Germline CDR1 is SEHNR and CDR2 is FQNEAQ (reference sequence). With 1 base removed from V and 4 bases from J, the gap between germline ends came to 7 bases. CDR3 DNA sequence: TGTGCCAGCAGCTTAGGCTTAGCAGAGACCCAGTACTTC. The encoded protein is CASSLGLAETQYF.

This clone showed up just a few times. The rearrangement links TRBV28 to TRBJ2-7; D may be TRBD1 (6 bases). The germline V gene has CDR1 MDHEN and CDR2 SYDVKM. The CDR3 consists of 15 residues. The V and J ends lost 7 bases and 4 bases respectively, with 20 bases between them. This chain's CDR3 is CASNSGEGVSYEQYF. As DNA, the CDR3 is TGTGCCAGCAACTCGGGTGAGGGGGTTTCGTACGAGCAGTACTTC.

The genes are TRBV4-1 and TRBJ2-2; TRBD2 might be the D (5 bases). V lost 7 bases and J lost 4, with 19 bases in between. This CDR3 comprises 16 residues. CDR1 MGHRA and CDR2 YSYEKL come from the germline V gene. Here the CDR3 DNA reads TGCGCCAGCAAGAGAGGGATCTCCGAGATCACCGGGGAGCTGTTTTTT. This codes for CASKRGISEITGELFF.

In its sample, this clone was seen once. The gene calls are TRBV30 and TRBJ2-3; unclear D gene. The CDR3 length is 13 residues. Germline V gene sequence: CDR1 GTSNPN, CDR2 SVGIG (reference sequence). Trimming took 0 bases from V and 2 from J, leaving 6 bases between them. The CDR3 DNA sequence: TGTGCCTGGAGTGTACGGGTCACAGATACGCAGTATTTT. It yields the protein CAWSVRVTDTQYF.

This rearrangement joins TRBV29-1 to TRBJ1-2, with D maybe TRBD1 (6 bases). Germline assignment: CDR1 SQVTM and CDR2 ANQGSEA. V lost 2 bases and J lost 2, with 12 bases in between. The CDR3 is 14 residues long. CDR3 region: CSVEKGVENYGYTF. Here the CDR3 DNA reads TGCAGCGTTGAAAAGGGGGTAGAAAACTATGGCTACACCTTC.

The rearrangement links TRBV29-1 to TRBJ1-2; 9 nucleotides match TRBD1. J was trimmed by 6 bases and V by 4 bases; bases with no gene match: 6. The CDR3 runs to 13 residues. The germline V gene encodes CDR1 SQVTM and CDR2 ANQGSEA. The CDR3 protein is CSVATGGADGYTF. In DNA, the CDR3 is TGCAGCGTTGCCACAGGGGGCGCGGATGGCTACACCTTC.

The rearrangement joins TRBV3-1 (or the pseudogene TRBV3-2) to TRBJ1-6; 9 bases align to TRBD1. The CDR3 is made up of 16 amino acids. Unmatched junction bases numbered 8, after V lost 5 bases and J lost 6 bases. The germline V gene encodes CDR1 LGHDT and CDR2 YNNKEL (reference sequence). The CDR3 bases are TGTGCCAGCAGCGCTCGAGACAGGGGGTTTAATTCACCCCTCCACTTT. This sequence encodes CASSARDRGFNSPLHF.

About this clone: Within the sample, other DNA sequences also encode this same CDR3. The chain uses TRBV7-2 and TRBJ2-3; 9 bases are shared with TRBD2. This CDR3 has 14 amino acids. J gave up 4 bases and V 5 bases, and 4 bases lay outside the gene matches. Germline V lookup: CDR1 SGHTA, CDR2 FQGNSA. CDR3 bases: TGTGCCAGCAGCCTCCTAGCGGGGCCAGATACGCAGTATTTT. This sequence encodes CASSLLAGPDTQYF.

This clone was seen more than once but under ten times. This chain connects TRBV5-5 to TRBJ1-5; D not certain. Looked up from germline, CDR1 is SGHKS and CDR2 is YYEKEE (reference sequence). This CDR3 is built from 14 residues. Deletions cut 0 bases from V and 11 bases from J, with 15 bases between. This CDR3 reads CASSLGLYTGTQHF. The CDR3 DNA is TGTGCCAGCAGCTTGGGTCTATATACGGGGACCCAGCATTTT.

V usage is TRBV5-5 and J usage is TRBJ1-1; TRBD1 might be the D (6 bases). Trimming pared 2 bases from V and 1 base from J, leaving 9 bases between. CDR3 size: 14 residues. Germline V gene data show CDR1 as SGHKS and CDR2 as YYEKEE (reference sequence). CDR3 nucleotide sequence: TGTGCCAGCAGCTTTACAGGGAAGAACACTGAAGCTTTCTTT. It encodes CASSFTGKNTEAFF.

V is TRBV27 and J is TRBJ1-2, with 9 bases fitting TRBD1. CDR1 MNHEY and CDR2 SMNVEV come from the germline V gene (reference sequence). After removal of 5 bases from V and 0 bases from J, the junction contained 13 bases not matched to a gene. The CDR3 runs to 18 residues. In DNA, the CDR3 is TGTGCCAGCAGTGCCCTTTTGGGACAGGGAGAATCTAACTATGGCTACACCTTC. It yields the protein CASSALLGQGESNYGYTF.